The 18 T cell receptor beta chains reported below all come from one sample, sequenced in a study of shared clonotypes between healthy human individuals. Only in-frame clones appear in the TCRdb table, and some are missing; sequencing was by immunoSEQ multiplex PCR. The sample yields 850,000 to 1,100,000 clones, roughly 80% seen once. Sequenced input: memory CD4+ T cells from PBMCs. Subset indicated: CD45RA-negative fraction. These TCRs come from a man between 18 and 35 years old in good health. Some clones in this sample may be carry-over from other donors' samples.

This clone has only a few counts. The same CDR3 can be traced to other DNA sequences in this sample. The chain uses TRBV7-3 and TRBJ1-1, with D unresolved. The CDR3 loop spans 13 amino acids. Trimming pared 2 bases from V and 1 base from J, leaving 5 bases between. The germline gives CDR1 SGHTA, CDR2 FQGTGA. CDR3 amino acids: CASSLSGNTEAFF. The CDR3 DNA sequence: TGTGCCAGCAGCTTATCGGGGAACACTGAAGCTTTCTTT. The whole variable domain, filled in from reference TRBV7-3 and TRBJ1-1, reads GAGVSQTPSNKVTEKGKYVELRCDPISGHTALYWYRQSLGQGPEFLIYFQGTGAADDSGLPNDRFFAVRPEGSVSTLKIQRTERGDSAVYLCASSLSGNTEAFFGQGTRLTVV.

The rearrangement joins TRBV19 to TRBJ2-3; D unresolved. The CDR3 is made up of 14 amino acids. The germline gives CDR1 LNHDA, CDR2 SQIVND (reference sequence). The ends were cut back, 1 base at V and 0 bases at J, with 5 bases in the middle. CDR3 residues: CASSIAASTDTQYF. CDR3 nucleotides: TGTGCCAGTAGTATAGCGGCTAGCACAGATACGCAGTATTTT.

This clone was observed a single time. The chain links TRBV2 to TRBJ1-5; tentatively, D is TRBD1 (6 bases). This CDR3 spans 14 amino acids. Germline V CDR1 and CDR2: SNHLY, FYNNEI. V was trimmed by 4 bases and J by 7 bases, leaving 14 bases between them. Here the CDR3 DNA reads TGTGCCAGCAGTGCCTTTGGGGGGCCCCAGCCCCAGCATTTT. Protein: CASSAFGGPQPQHF.

This clone was recorded only once. This chain links TRBV5-1 with TRBJ1-3, with D unclear. CDR1 is SGHRS and CDR2 is YFSETQ in the germline V gene. The CDR3 has 15 amino acids. Between the trimmed V and J ends, which lost 0 bases and 0 bases, there was a span of 7 bases. This CDR3 reads CASSLDASSGNTIYF. The CDR3 DNA follows: TGCGCCAGCAGCTTGGACGCTAGCTCTGGAAACACCATATATTTT.

The rearrangement joins TRBV7-3 to TRBJ2-1, with a tentative D call TRBD2 (6 bases). Trimming pared 8 bases from V and 9 bases from J, leaving 17 bases between. CDR1 SGHTA and CDR2 FQGTGA come from the germline V gene. The CDR3 has 13 amino acids. The CDR3 is CASSYAGIGEQFF. CDR3 in DNA: TGTGCCAGCTCCTATGCGGGGATAGGTGAGCAGTTCTTC.

J is TRBJ2-7 and V is TRBV28; a weak D match, TRBD1 (5 bases). The germline gives CDR1 MDHEN, CDR2 SYDVKM. Trimming took 2 bases from V and 5 from J, leaving 13 bases between them. This CDR3 has 14 amino acids. DNA of the CDR3: TGTGCCAGCAGTTTACTGCAGGGCGGTCACGAGCAGTACTTC. This encodes CASSLLQGGHEQYF. The variable domain in full, with the rest retrieved from reference TRBV28 and TRBJ2-7, is DVKVTQSSRYLVKRTGEKVFLECVQDMDHENMFWYRQDPGLGLRLIYFSYDVKMKEKGDIPEGYSVSREKKERFSLILESASTNQTSMYLCASSLLQGGHEQYFGPGTRLTVT.

V gene TRBV29-1 combines with J gene TRBJ2-7, with 9 bases that match TRBD1. After removal of 5 bases from V and 3 bases from J, the junction contained 11 bases not matched to a gene. The CDR3 is made up of 15 amino acids. The germline CDR1 and CDR2 sequences are SQVTM and ANQGSEA. CDR3 in DNA: TGCAGCGTTATCGGGGACCGGGACAGGGTCTACGAGCAGTACTTC. This encodes CSVIGDRDRVYEQYF.

This clone was recorded at least ten times. This chain links TRBV5-1 with TRBJ2-1; TRBD2 aligns across 7 bases. Per germline, CDR1 SGHRS and CDR2 YFSETQ. This CDR3 spans 13 amino acids. V shed 8 bases and J 3 bases; nucleotides not matched to a gene: 5. The CDR3 loop is CASGLESYNEQFF. In nucleotides, the CDR3 is TGCGCCAGTGGACTAGAGAGCTACAATGAGCAGTTCTTC.

CDR3 in amino acids: CASNPPGQTYEQYF. CDR3 coding DNA: TGTGCCAGCAACCCCCCGGGGCAGACCTACGAGCAGTACTTC. The chain uses TRBV11-3 and TRBJ2-7, with D possibly being TRBD1 or TRBD2 (5 bases each). V lost 7 bases to trimming and J lost 2 bases, with 15 bases between them. Germline V gene sequence: CDR1 SGHNT, CDR2 YENEEA. The CDR3 runs 14 residues.

The rearrangement joins TRBV6-5 to TRBJ1-2, with D possibly TRBD1 on 5 matching bases. This CDR3 is built from 13 residues. In germline, CDR1 is MNHEY, CDR2 SVGAGI. V lost 9 bases and J 8 bases, leaving 19 bases between the germline ends. The CDR3 DNA reads TGTGCCAGTAGTCCGATCCGGGGGGACGGCTACACCTTC. Translation gives CASSPIRGDGYTF.

In its sample, this clone was seen many times. This specimen includes other DNA sequences encoding the same CDR3. The chain uses TRBV4-3 and TRBJ2-2, with 7 nucleotides matching TRBD2. V dropped 0 bases and J dropped 6; count of bases not matched to a gene: 7. Germline CDR1 reads LGHNA; CDR2 reads YSLEER. CDR3 length: 16 residues. CDR3 residues: CASSQDTLGGPGELFF. CDR3 bases: TGCGCCAGCAGCCAAGATACGCTGGGAGGGCCCGGGGAGCTGTTTTTT.

This chain uses TRBV9 with TRBJ2-1; the D gene is possibly TRBD2 (6 bases). The CDR3 has 16 amino acids. V was cut by 3 bases and J by 2 bases, with 15 bases left in between. Germline CDR1 SGDLS, CDR2 YYNGEE. Written as DNA, the CDR3 is TGTGCCAGCAGCGGCGGGACTCCGCTAACCTACAATGAGCAGTTCTTC. This encodes CASSGGTPLTYNEQFF.

The chain couples TRBV9 to TRBJ1-4; the D is unclear. Trimming left V 0 bases short and J 4 bases short, with 7 bases between. The CDR3 loop spans 14 amino acids. CDR1 is SGDLS, CDR2 YYNGEE, per germline. The DNA of the CDR3 is TGTGCCAGCAGCGTAGGGCAGTTTAATGAAAAACTGTTTTTT. Amino acids: CASSVGQFNEKLFF.

This clone was counted between two and nine times. V is TRBV5-1 and J is TRBJ2-7; possible D gene TRBD1, 7 bases. Trimming cost V 3 bases and J 3 bases, with 16 bases left between them. Germline assignment: CDR1 SGHRS and CDR2 YFSETQ. The CDR3 loop spans 15 amino acids. CDR3 in DNA: TGCGCCAGCAGCTCGATGGAGGGGGCTGACTACGAGCAGTACTTC. This codes for CASSSMEGADYEQYF.

The chain combines TRBV7-8 with TRBJ2-2, with TRBD2 matching over 8 bases. V lost 3 bases and J lost 5; bases outside the gene matches: 8. The CDR3 runs 16 residues. CDR1 is SGHVS and CDR2 is FQNEAQ in the germline V gene. The CDR3 here is CASSLGVERETGELFF. CDR3 DNA: TGTGCCAGCAGCTTGGGTGTAGAGCGGGAGACCGGGGAGCTGTTTTTT.

The rearrangement joins TRBV4-3 to TRBJ2-7; tentatively, D is TRBD2 (7 bases). Trimming removed 0 bases at V and 2 bases at J, with 17 bases between. Germline CDR1 and CDR2: LGHNA and YSLEER. The length of the CDR3 is 17 residues. The CDR3 protein is CASSQDLRGRRPYEQYF. CDR3 bases: TGCGCCAGCAGCCAAGATTTGCGGGGGCGGCGCCCCTACGAGCAGTACTTC.

The rearrangement joins TRBV25-1 to TRBJ1-1; no definite D call. V lost 2 bases to trimming and J lost 11 bases, with 15 bases between them. Germline V lookup: CDR1 MGHDK, CDR2 SYGVNS. The CDR3 consists of 13 residues. CDR3 amino acids: CASSEANGMGAFF. CDR3 in DNA: TGTGCCAGCAGTGAAGCCAACGGGATGGGGGCTTTCTTT.

V and J are TRBV5-1 and TRBJ2-7; D tentatively fits TRBD1 or TRBD2 (6 bases each). The CDR3 is made up of 14 amino acids. V shed 1 base and J shed 6 bases, with 14 bases lying between them. Germline lookup yields CDR1 SGHRS and CDR2 YFSETQ. This CDR3 reads CASSLRGVGGEQYF. The CDR3, as DNA: TGCGCCAGCAGCTTGAGGGGGGTTGGAGGCGAGCAGTACTTC. The full variable domain, with the rest looked up from reference TRBV5-1 and TRBJ2-7, is KAGVTQTPRYLIKTRGQQVTLSCSPISGHRSVSWYQQTPGQGLQFLFEYFSETQRNKGNFPGRFSGRQFSNSRSEMNVSTLELGDSALYLCASSLRGVGGEQYFGPGTRLTVT.